This record looks at one T cell receptor beta chain sequence and its context. Its target is not known. This sample is drawn from a study of identical twins. Study conclusions and caveats: Twins shared beta out-of-frame sequences in excess, but this excess was weaker.

In TCRdb, the 5' RACE reads were re-called with MiXCR into one record per CDR3 protein. The data hold 450,000 or so distinct CDR3 sequences, with 14% observed a single time. The CDR3 covers 16 residues. Trimming at V came to 7 bases and at J to 4 bases, leaving 14 bases not matched to a gene. In germline, CDR1 is MNHEY, CDR2 SMNVEV (reference sequence). The sample was also reused in another study, on yellow fever vaccine responses in identical twins.

Sequenced: CD4+ T cells sorted from blood. The receptor was derived from a woman under 30 in good health. The chain uses TRBV27 and TRBJ2-7, with 9 bases matching TRBD1. DNA of the CDR3: TGTGCCAGCAAGCCTATGGGACAGGGAGTACTATACGAGCAGTACTTC. Translated, it gives CASKPMGQGVLYEQYF.